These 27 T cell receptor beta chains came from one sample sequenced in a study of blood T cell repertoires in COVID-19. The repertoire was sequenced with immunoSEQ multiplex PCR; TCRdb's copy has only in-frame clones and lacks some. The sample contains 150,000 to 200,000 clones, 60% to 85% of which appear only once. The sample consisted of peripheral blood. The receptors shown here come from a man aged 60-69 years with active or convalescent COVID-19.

The CDR3 coding sequence is TGCAGCGGGGCGAGCGGGAGCTCCTACAATGAGCAGTTCTTC. It codes for CSGASGSSYNEQFF. The chain has TRBV29-1 and TRBJ2-1, with 8 bases identical to TRBD2. This CDR3 has 14 amino acids. The germline V gene encodes CDR1 SQVTM and CDR2 ANQGSEA. V was clipped by 7 bases and J by 0 bases; unmatched bases: 5.

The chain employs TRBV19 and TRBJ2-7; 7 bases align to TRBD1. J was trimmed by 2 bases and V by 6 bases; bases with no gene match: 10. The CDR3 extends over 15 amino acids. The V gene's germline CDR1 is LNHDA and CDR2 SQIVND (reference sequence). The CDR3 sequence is CASRYAGTDPYEQYF. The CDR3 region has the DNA TGTGCCAGTAGATACGCCGGGACAGACCCCTACGAGCAGTACTTC.

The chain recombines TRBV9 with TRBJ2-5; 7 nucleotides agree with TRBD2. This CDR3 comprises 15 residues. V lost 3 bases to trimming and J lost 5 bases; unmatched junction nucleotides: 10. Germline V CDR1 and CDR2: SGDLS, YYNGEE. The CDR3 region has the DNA TGTGCCAGCAGCGGTCCTAGCGGCGTGGGGGAGACCCAGTACTTC. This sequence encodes CASSGPSGVGETQYF.

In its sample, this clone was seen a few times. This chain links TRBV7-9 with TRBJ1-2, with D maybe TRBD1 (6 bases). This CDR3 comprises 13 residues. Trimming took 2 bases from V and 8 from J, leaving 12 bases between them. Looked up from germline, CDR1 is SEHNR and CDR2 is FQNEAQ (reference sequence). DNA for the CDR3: TGTGCCAGCAGCTTATCAGGGGCTGGGGGCTACACCTTC. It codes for CASSLSGAGGYTF.

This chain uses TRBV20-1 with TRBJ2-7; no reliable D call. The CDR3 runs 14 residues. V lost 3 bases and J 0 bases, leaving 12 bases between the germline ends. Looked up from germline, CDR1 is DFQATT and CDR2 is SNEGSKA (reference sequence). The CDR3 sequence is CSASFLGSSYEQYF. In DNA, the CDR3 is TGCAGTGCTAGTTTCTTGGGCTCCTCCTACGAGCAGTACTTC.

As DNA, the CDR3 is TGTGCCAGCAGTTACTCGAATCAGGGGGCCGACGAGCAGTACTTC. Its protein product is CASSYSNQGADEQYF. V is TRBV6-5 and J is TRBJ2-7; TRBD1 aligns across 8 bases. Germline CDR1 MNHEY, CDR2 SVGAGI. The CDR3 consists of 15 residues. V was pared by 0 bases and J by 5 bases, with 6 bases of the junction left unmatched.

As DNA, the CDR3 is TGTGCCAGCAGCTTGGTGTGGGGAGCGGAAGCTTTCTTT. Encoded protein: CASSLVWGAEAFF. The chain uses TRBV7-2 and TRBJ1-1; D remains unclear. CDR3 length: 13 residues. Germline V gene data show CDR1 as SGHTA and CDR2 as FQGNSA. Trimming stripped 3 bases from V and 8 bases from J, with 13 bases between. The entire variable domain, with the rest obtained from reference TRBV7-2 and TRBJ1-1, is as follows: GAGVSQSPSNKVTEKGKDVELRCDPISGHTALYWYRQSLGQGLEFLIYFQGNSAPDKSGLPSDRFSAERTGGSVSTLTIQRTQQEDSAVYLCASSLVWGAEAFFGQGTRLTVV.

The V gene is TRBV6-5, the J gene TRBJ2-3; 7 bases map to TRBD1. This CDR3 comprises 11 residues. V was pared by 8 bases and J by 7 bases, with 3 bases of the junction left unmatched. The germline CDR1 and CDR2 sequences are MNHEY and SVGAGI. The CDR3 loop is CASHRGNTQYF. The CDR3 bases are TGTGCCAGCCACAGGGGAAATACGCAGTATTTT.

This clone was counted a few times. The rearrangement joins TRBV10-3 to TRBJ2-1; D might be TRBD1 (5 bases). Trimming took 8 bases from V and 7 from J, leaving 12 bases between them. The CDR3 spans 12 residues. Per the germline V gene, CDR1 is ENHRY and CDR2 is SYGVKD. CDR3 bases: TGTGCCATCGCCCCCCAGGGTAATGAGCAGTTCTTC. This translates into CAIAPQGNEQFF.

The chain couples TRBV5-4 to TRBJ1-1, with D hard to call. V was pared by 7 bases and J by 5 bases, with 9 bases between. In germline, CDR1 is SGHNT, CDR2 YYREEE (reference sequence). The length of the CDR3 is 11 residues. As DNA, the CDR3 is TGTGCCAGCGGAGAGGGTACTGAAGCTTTCTTT. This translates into CASGEGTEAFF.

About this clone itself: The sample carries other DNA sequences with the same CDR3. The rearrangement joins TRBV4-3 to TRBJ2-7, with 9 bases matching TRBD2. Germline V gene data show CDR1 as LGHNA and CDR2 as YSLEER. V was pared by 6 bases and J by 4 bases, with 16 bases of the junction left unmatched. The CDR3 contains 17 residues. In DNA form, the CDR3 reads TGCGCCAGCAGTCAGGTAACCGGGACTAGCCTCCATTACGAGCAGTACTTC. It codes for CASSQVTGTSLHYEQYF.

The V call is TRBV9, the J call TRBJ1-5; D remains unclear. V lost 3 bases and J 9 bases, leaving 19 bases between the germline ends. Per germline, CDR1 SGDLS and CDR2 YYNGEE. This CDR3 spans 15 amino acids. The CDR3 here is CASSETAGSNSPQHF. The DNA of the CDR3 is TGTGCCAGCAGCGAAACCGCCGGGAGTAATTCGCCCCAGCATTTT.

The CDR3 loop is CASSVSTGGGYSNQPQHF. The CDR3 DNA sequence: TGTGCCAGCAGTGTCAGCACAGGGGGCGGGTATAGCAATCAGCCCCAGCATTTT. The chain uses TRBV6-1 and TRBJ1-5; 9 nucleotides agree with TRBD1. The trim removed 4 bases at V and 0 bases at J, leaving 10 bases unmatched. Germline V gene lookup returns CDR1 MNHNS and CDR2 SASEGT. This CDR3 is built from 18 residues.

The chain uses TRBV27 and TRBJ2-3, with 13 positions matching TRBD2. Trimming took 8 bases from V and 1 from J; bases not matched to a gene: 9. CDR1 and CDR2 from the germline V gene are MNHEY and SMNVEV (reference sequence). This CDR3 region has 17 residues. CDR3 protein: CASGTSGRAEGTDTQYF. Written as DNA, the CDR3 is TGTGCCAGCGGTACTAGCGGGAGGGCCGAGGGCACAGATACGCAGTATTTT.

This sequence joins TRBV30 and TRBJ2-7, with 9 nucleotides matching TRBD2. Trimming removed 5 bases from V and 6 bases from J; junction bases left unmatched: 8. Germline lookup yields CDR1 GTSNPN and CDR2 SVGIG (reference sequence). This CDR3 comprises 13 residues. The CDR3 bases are TGTGCCTGGGCGCCTTTACTAGCGGGCGAGCAGTACTTC. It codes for CAWAPLLAGEQYF.

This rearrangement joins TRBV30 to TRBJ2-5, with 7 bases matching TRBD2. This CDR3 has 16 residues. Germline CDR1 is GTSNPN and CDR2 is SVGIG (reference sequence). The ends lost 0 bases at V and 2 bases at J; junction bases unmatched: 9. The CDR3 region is CAWSVEAGAGQETQYF. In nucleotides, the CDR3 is TGTGCCTGGAGTGTAGAGGCGGGAGCAGGGCAAGAGACCCAGTACTTC.

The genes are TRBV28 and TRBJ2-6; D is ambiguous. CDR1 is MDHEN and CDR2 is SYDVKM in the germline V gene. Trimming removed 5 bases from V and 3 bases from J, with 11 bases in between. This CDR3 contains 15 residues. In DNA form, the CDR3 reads TGTGCCAGCAGTACACGACATCTTGGGGCCAACGTCCTGACTTTC. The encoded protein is CASSTRHLGANVLTF.

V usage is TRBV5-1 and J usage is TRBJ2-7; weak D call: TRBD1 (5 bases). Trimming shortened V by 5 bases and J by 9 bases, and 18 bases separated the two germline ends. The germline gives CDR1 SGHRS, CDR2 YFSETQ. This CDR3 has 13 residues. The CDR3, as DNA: TGCGCCAGCAGACAGGAAGAACGCAGAGGGCAGTACTTC. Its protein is CASRQEERRGQYF. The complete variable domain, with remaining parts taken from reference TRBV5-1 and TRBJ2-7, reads KAGVTQTPRYLIKTRGQQVTLSCSPISGHRSVSWYQQTPGQGLQFLFEYFSETQRNKGNFPGRFSGRQFSNSRSEMNVSTLELGDSALYLCASRQEERRGQYFGPGTRLTVT.

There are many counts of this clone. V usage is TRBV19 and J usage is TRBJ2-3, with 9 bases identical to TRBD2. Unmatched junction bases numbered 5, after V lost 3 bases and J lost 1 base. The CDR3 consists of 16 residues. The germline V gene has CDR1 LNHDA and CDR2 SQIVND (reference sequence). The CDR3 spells CASSMGTSLGTDTQYF. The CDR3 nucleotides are TGTGCCAGTAGTATGGGGACTAGCTTGGGCACAGATACGCAGTATTTT.

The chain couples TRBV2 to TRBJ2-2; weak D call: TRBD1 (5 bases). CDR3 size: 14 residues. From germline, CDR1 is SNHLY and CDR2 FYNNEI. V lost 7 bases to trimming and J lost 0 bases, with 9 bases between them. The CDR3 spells CASKKGANTGELFF. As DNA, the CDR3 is TGTGCCAGCAAAAAAGGGGCGAACACCGGGGAGCTGTTTTTT. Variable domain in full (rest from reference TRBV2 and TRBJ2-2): EPEVTQTPSHQVTQMGQEVILRCVPISNHLYFYWYRQILGQKVEFLVSFYNNEISEKSEIFDDQFSVERPDGSNFTLKIRSTKLEDSAMYFCASKKGANTGELFFGEGSRLTVL.

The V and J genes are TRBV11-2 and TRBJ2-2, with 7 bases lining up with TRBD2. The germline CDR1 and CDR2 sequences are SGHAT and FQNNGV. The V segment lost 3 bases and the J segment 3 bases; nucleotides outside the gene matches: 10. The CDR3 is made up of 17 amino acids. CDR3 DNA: TGTGCCAGCAGCTTCCGGGGTGCGGGAGCGGACACCGGGGAGCTGTTTTTT. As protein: CASSFRGAGADTGELFF.

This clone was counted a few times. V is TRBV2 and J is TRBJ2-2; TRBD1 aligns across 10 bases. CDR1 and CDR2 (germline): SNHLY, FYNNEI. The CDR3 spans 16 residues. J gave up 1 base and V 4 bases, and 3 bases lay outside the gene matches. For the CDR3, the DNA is TGTGCCAGCAGTGGACAGGGGGCTGTGAACACCGGGGAGCTGTTTTTT. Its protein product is CASSGQGAVNTGELFF.

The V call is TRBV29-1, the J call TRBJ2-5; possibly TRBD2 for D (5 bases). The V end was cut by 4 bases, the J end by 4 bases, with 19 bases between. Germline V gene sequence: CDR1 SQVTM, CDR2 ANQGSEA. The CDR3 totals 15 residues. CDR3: CSVVLGRTGRETQYF. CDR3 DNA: TGCAGCGTTGTCCTCGGGCGGACTGGCCGAGAGACCCAGTACTTC.

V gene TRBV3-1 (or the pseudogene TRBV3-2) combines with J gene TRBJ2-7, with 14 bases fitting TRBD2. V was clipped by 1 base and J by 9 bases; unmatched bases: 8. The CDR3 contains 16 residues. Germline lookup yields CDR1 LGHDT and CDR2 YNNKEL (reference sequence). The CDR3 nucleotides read TGTGCCAGCAGCCAAGGGACTAGCGGGAGGACCGCCGGGCAGTACTTC. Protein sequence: CASSQGTSGRTAGQYF.

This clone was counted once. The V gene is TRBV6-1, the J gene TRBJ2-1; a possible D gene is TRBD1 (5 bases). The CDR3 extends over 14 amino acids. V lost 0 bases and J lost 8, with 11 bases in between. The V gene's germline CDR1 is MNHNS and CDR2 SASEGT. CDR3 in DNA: TGTGCCAGCAGTGAAGCGGAAGGGGTATATGAGCAGTTCTTC. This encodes CASSEAEGVYEQFF.

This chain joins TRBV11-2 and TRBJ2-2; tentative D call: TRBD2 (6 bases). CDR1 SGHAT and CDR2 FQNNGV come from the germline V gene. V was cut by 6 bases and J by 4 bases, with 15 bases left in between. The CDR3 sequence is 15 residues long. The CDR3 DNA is TGTGCCAGCAGTCGGGGGAGAACGAGCACCGGGGAGCTGTTTTTT. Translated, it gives CASSRGRTSTGELFF.

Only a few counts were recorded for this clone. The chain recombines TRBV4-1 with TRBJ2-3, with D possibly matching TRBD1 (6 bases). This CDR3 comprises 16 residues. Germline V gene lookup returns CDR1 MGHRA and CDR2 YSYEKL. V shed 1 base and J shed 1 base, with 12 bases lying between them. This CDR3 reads CASSQVPTGGTDTQYF. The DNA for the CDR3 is TGCGCCAGCAGCCAAGTGCCGACAGGAGGCACAGATACGCAGTATTTT.